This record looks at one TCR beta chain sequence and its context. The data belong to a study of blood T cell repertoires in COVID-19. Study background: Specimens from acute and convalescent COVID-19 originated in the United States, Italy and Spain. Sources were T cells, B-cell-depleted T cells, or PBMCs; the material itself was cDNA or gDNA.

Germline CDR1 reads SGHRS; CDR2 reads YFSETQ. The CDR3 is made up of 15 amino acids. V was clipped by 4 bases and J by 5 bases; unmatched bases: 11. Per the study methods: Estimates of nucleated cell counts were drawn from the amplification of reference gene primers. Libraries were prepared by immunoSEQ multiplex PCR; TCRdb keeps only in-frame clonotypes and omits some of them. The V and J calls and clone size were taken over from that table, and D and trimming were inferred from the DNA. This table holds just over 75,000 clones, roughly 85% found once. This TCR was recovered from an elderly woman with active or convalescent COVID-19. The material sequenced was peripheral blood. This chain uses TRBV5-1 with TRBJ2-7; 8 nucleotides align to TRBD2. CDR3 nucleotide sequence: TGCGCCAGCAGCCAAATGGCGGGAGGCCCCCACGAGCAGTACTTC. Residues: CASSQMAGGPHEQYF.